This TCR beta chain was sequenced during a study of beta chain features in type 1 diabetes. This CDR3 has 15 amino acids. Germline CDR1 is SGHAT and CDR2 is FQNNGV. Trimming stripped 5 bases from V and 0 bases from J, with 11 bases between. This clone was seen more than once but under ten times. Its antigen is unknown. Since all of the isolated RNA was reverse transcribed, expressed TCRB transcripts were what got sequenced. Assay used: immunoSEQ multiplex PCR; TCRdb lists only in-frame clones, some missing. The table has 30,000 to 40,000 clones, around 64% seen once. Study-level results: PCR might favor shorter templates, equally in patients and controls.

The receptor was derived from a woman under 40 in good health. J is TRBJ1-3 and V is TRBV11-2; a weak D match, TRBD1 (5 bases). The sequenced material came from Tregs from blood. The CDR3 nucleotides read TGTGCCAGCAGCCCCTCCGGGGGCTCTGGAAACACCATATATTTT. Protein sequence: CASSPSGGSGNTIYF.